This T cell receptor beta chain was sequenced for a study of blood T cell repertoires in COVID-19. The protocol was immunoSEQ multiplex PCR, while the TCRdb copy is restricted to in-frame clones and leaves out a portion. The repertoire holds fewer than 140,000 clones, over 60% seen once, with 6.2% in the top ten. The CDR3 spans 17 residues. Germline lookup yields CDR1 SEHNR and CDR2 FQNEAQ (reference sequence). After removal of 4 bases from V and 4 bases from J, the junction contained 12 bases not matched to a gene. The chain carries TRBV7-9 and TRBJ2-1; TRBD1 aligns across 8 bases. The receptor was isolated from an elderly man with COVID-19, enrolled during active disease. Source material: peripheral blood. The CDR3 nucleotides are TGTGCCAGCAGCTACCCCAGAAGGACAGGGAATTACAATGAGCAGTTCTTC. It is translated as CASSYPRRTGNYNEQFF.